Below, 24 T cell receptor beta chains from the same sample are listed, as sequenced in a study of T cells in Graves' hyperthyroidism and ophthalmopathy. From RNA transcripts, TCR beta CDR3 regions were amplified. The HTBI primer set served for first-round RT-PCR of the TCR CDR3. Using its own MiXCR run on the multiplex PCR reads, TCRdb lists one record per CDR3 protein. The table includes around 760,000 distinct CDR3 sequences, 30% to 40% detected once. The sequenced material came from blood. These receptors were obtained from a woman between 40 and 55 years old with Graves' hyperthyroidism.

In its sample, this clonotype was seen a few times. The rearrangement links TRBV20-1 to TRBJ2-5; 9 bases are a match to TRBD2. The assigned J gene may be wrong: the sequence end matches TRBJ2-7 better. CDR3 size: 17 residues. The germline V gene has CDR1 DFQATT and CDR2 SNEGSKA (reference sequence). In DNA form, the CDR3 reads TGCAGTGCTAACCCACTTGGGAGCGGGAGGAACTCCTACGAGCAGTACTTC. Protein product: CSANPLGSGRNSYEQYF.

This clonotype was counted only a few times. The chain uses TRBV6-6 and TRBJ1-2; maybe TRBD1 (6 bases). V was pared by 6 bases and J by 6 bases, with 14 bases between. The CDR3 contains 13 residues. CDR1 is MNHNY and CDR2 is SVGAGI in the germline V gene (reference sequence). CDR3 nucleotides: TGTGCCAGCAGAGGGGACACGAGGAATGGCTACACCTTC. Protein product: CASRGDTRNGYTF.

There are many counts of this clonotype. The chain links TRBV7-8 to TRBJ1-2; D gene ambiguous. This CDR3 region has 13 residues. CDR1 and CDR2 from the germline V gene are SGHVS and FQNEAQ. V gave up 4 bases and J gave up 5 bases, with 11 bases separating them. In nucleotides, the CDR3 is TGTGCCAGCAGCTCCGACGGGCTATATGGCTACACCTTC. It encodes CASSSDGLYGYTF.

This clonotype was found many times. The chain employs TRBV6-6 and TRBJ1-6; tentative D call: TRBD1 (6 bases). The V end was cut by 5 bases, the J end by 14 bases, with 16 bases between. Germline V gene lookup returns CDR1 MNHNY and CDR2 SVGAGI (reference sequence). The CDR3 extends over 13 amino acids. The CDR3 spells CASSQGQFMALHF. The CDR3 DNA sequence: TGTGCCAGCAGTCAAGGACAGTTCATGGCCCTCCACTTT.

With respect to this clonotype: This could be a read error, since a much larger clone is one nucleotide away. This chain joins TRBV2 and TRBJ1-2; unclear D gene. Germline CDR1 is SNHLY and CDR2 is FYNNEI. CDR3 length: 13 residues. V lost 5 bases and J 5 bases, leaving 12 bases between the germline ends. This CDR3 reads CASSRASSYGYTF. The CDR3 bases are TGTGCCAGCAGTCGGGCATCTTCTTATGGCTACACCTTC.

This clonotype was found many times. The V and J genes are TRBV24-1 and TRBJ2-7; TRBD1 aligns across 8 bases. This CDR3 has 15 residues. In germline, CDR1 is KGHDR, CDR2 SFDVKD. V lost 3 bases to trimming and J lost 6 bases; unmatched junction nucleotides: 9. The DNA of the CDR3 is TGTGCCACCAGTGATCCTGGACAGGGAGCCGGCGAGCAGTACTTC. Translating gives CATSDPGQGAGEQYF.

This chain links TRBV7-3 with TRBJ1-6; a possible D gene is TRBD1 (6 bases). CDR1 and CDR2 (germline): SGHTA, FQGTGA. V lost 11 bases and J lost 0, with 20 bases in between. The CDR3 is made up of 17 amino acids. CDR3 DNA: TGTGCCTGGACCTTCGGACAGAAGAGCTCCTATAATTCACCCCTCCACTTT. It encodes CAWTFGQKSSYNSPLHF.

This clonotype was observed a few times. The chain carries TRBV5-1 and TRBJ1-6; D possibly corresponds to TRBD1 (6 bases). The germline V and J ends were trimmed by 4 bases and 17 bases, with 19 bases remaining between them. The CDR3 totals 13 residues. The V gene's germline CDR1 is SGHRS and CDR2 YFSETQ. The CDR3 protein is CASSGGFGGEFHF. CDR3 in DNA: TGCGCCAGCAGCGGGGGGTTTGGGGGCGAATTCCACTTT.

This clonotype came up a few times. The V gene is TRBV14, the J gene TRBJ1-2; the D is unclear. Deletions cut 4 bases from V and 3 bases from J, with 12 bases between. The CDR3 loop spans 14 amino acids. Per germline, CDR1 SGHDN and CDR2 FVKESK. CDR3 in DNA: TGTGCCAGCAGCCCTAAAACGACGTACTATGGCTACACCTTC. It is translated as CASSPKTTYYGYTF. The entire variable domain, with the rest obtained from reference TRBV14 and TRBJ1-2, is as follows: EAGVTQFPSHSVIEKGQTVTLRCDPISGHDNLYWYRRVMGKEIKFLLHFVKESKQDESGMPNNRFLAERTGGTYSTLKVQPAELEDSGVYFCASSPKTTYYGYTFGSGTRLTVV.

This clonotype occurred many times. V gene TRBV19 combines with J gene TRBJ1-2; 9 nucleotides line up with TRBD1. The ends lost 6 bases at V and 4 bases at J; junction bases unmatched: 12. The germline V gene has CDR1 LNHDA and CDR2 SQIVND (reference sequence). The CDR3 spans 16 residues. CDR3 sequence: CASRKRTGDQPYGYTF. The CDR3 bases are TGTGCCAGTAGGAAAAGGACAGGGGATCAACCCTATGGCTACACCTTC. The complete variable domain, with remaining parts taken from reference TRBV19 and TRBJ1-2, reads DGGITQSPKYLFRKEGQNVTLSCEQNLNHDAMYWYRQDPGQGLRLIYYSQIVNDFQKGDIAEGYSVSREKKESFPLTVTSAQKNPTAFYLCASRKRTGDQPYGYTFGSGTRLTVV.

This clonotype occurred many times. This rearrangement joins TRBV7-2 to TRBJ2-7, with TRBD1 as a possible D gene (6 bases). Germline loops: CDR1 SGHTA, CDR2 FQGNSA. This CDR3 is 15 amino acids long. Trimming took 5 bases from V and 3 from J, leaving 17 bases between them. The CDR3: CASSQGWGSNYEQYF. CDR3 in DNA: TGTGCCAGCAGCCAGGGGTGGGGGTCAAACTACGAGCAGTACTTC.

The sample holds a few counts of this clonotype. The V call is TRBV10-3, the J call TRBJ2-3; D is perhaps TRBD1 (5 bases). Deletions cut 0 bases from V and 3 bases from J, with 10 bases between. The CDR3 contains 15 residues. Germline CDR1 ENHRY, CDR2 SYGVKD. CDR3 loop: CAISESSRVTDTQYF. As DNA, the CDR3 is TGTGCCATCAGTGAGTCGAGCAGGGTAACAGATACGCAGTATTTT.

This clonotype was detected a few times. The chain couples TRBV12-3 or TRBV12-4 to TRBJ1-1; no definite D call. The CDR3 is 14 residues long. Trimming took off 8 bases at V and 0 bases at J, with 13 bases between the two ends. The CDR3 loop reads CASGGPGLNTEAFF. The CDR3 DNA follows: TGTGCCAGCGGTGGCCCGGGATTGAACACTGAAGCTTTCTTT.

The chain is built from TRBV11-3 and TRBJ2-7, with TRBD2 identical over 7 bases. The CDR3 spans 15 residues. The J segment lost 3 bases and the V segment lost 5 bases, leaving 10 bases of the junction unmatched. Germline V lookup: CDR1 SGHNT, CDR2 YENEEA. The CDR3 nucleotides are TGTGCCAGCAGCAATAAACTAGCGAGGGGCTACGAGCAGTACTTC. It is translated as CASSNKLARGYEQYF. The variable domain in full, completed from reference TRBV11-3 and TRBJ2-7, reads EAGVVQSPRYKIIEKKQPVAFWCNPISGHNTLYWYLQNLGQGPELLIRYENEEAVDDSQLPKDRFSAERLKGVDSTLKIQPAELGDSAVYLCASSNKLARGYEQYFGPGTRLTVT.

The V gene is TRBV6-5, the J gene TRBJ2-2; perhaps TRBD1 as D (6 bases). The germline V and J ends were trimmed by 2 bases and 7 bases, with 14 bases remaining between them. Germline assignment: CDR1 MNHEY and CDR2 SVGAGI. The length of the CDR3 is 15 residues. The CDR3 loop reads CASSYPQGRSGELFF. DNA of the CDR3: TGTGCCAGCAGTTACCCCCAGGGGCGTAGCGGGGAGCTGTTTTTT.

Remarks on this clonotype: This likely comes from a read error, as the CDR3 has no conserved phenylalanine or tryptophan at its end. The V call is TRBV7-9, the J call TRBJ1-5; D is unclear. Germline V lookup: CDR1 SEHNR, CDR2 FQNEAQ (reference sequence). The V end was cut by 3 bases, the J end by 3 bases, with 6 bases between. The CDR3 consists of 13 residues. In DNA form, the CDR3 reads TGTGCCAGCAGCTTGATCGCCAATCAGCCCCAGCATTCT. This translates into CASSLIANQPQHS.

The sample holds many counts of this clonotype. V and J are TRBV11-2 and TRBJ1-1; 7 nucleotides align to TRBD1. This CDR3 has 13 amino acids. V lost 5 bases and J lost 4; bases outside the gene matches: 4. Germline-derived CDR1 and CDR2 are SGHAT and FQNNGV. The CDR3 loop reads CASSNYRGTEAFF. In nucleotides, the CDR3 is TGTGCCAGCAGCAACTACAGGGGCACTGAAGCTTTCTTT. The full variable domain, with the rest looked up from reference TRBV11-2 and TRBJ1-1, is EAGVAQSPRYKIIEKRQSVAFWCNPISGHATLYWYQQILGQGPKLLIQFQNNGVVDDSQLPKDRFSAERLKGVDSTLKIQPAKLEDSAVYLCASSNYRGTEAFFGQGTRLTVV.

V usage is TRBV25-1 and J usage is TRBJ2-5; 16 nucleotides align to TRBD2. The CDR3 covers 18 residues. Germline CDR1 MGHDK, CDR2 SYGVNS. Losses at the gene ends were 3 bases for V and 5 bases for J; bases not matched to a gene: 9. CDR3 nucleotides: TGTGCCAGCAGTGACGGGACTAGCGGGAGGGCCGTGTGGGAGACCCAGTACTTC. Translated, it gives CASSDGTSGRAVWETQYF.

As to this clonotype: The germline gene is not matched at one end of the junction; a read error may be the cause. This sequence joins TRBV7-2 and TRBJ1-1; TRBD1 aligns across 7 bases. The CDR3 extends over 16 amino acids. CDR1 and CDR2 (germline): SGHTA, FQGNSA. CDR3 bases: TGTGCCGGCAGCTTTTTTCCAGACAGGGCGAACACTGAAGCTTTCTTT. Its translation: CAGSFFPDRANTEAFF.

This clonotype was observed at least ten times. This chain connects TRBV20-1 to TRBJ1-1; D might be TRBD1 (5 bases). V gave up 0 bases and J gave up 7 bases, with 9 bases separating them. The CDR3 totals 12 residues. CDR1 and CDR2 from the germline V gene are DFQATT and SNEGSKA (reference sequence). The chain's CDR3 is CSARDPGGEAFF. The CDR3 DNA sequence: TGCAGTGCTAGAGATCCGGGGGGTGAAGCTTTCTTT.

J is TRBJ1-2 and V is TRBV29-1; perhaps TRBD1 as D (6 bases). Trimming removed 3 bases from V and 7 bases from J, with 12 bases in between. There are 12 residues in the CDR3. Germline CDR1 reads SQVTM; CDR2 reads ANQGSEA. The CDR3 reads CSVDGGYGGYTF. The CDR3, as DNA: TGCAGCGTTGACGGGGGCTACGGTGGCTACACCTTC.

The V and J genes are TRBV29-1 and TRBJ1-4, with D possibly being TRBD1 (5 bases). Trimming stripped 8 bases from V and 1 base from J, with 11 bases between. Germline-derived CDR1 and CDR2 are SQVTM and ANQGSEA. The CDR3 length is 13 residues. The CDR3 loop is CSFWGRTNEKLFF. For the CDR3, the DNA is TGCAGCTTTTGGGGCAGAACTAATGAAAAACTGTTTTTT.

This clonotype was seen repeatedly, ten times or more. The chain has TRBV29-1 and TRBJ2-2; D possibly corresponds to TRBD1 (5 bases). This CDR3 has 12 residues. CDR1 and CDR2 (germline): SQVTM, ANQGSEA. Trimming took 6 bases from V and 8 from J, leaving 13 bases between them. The CDR3 loop is CSVDQGMGELFF. CDR3 sequence (DNA): TGCAGCGTGGATCAGGGAATGGGGGAGCTGTTTTTT.

This clonotype was counted a few times. The chain carries TRBV7-2 and TRBJ2-3; D may be TRBD1 or TRBD2 (5 bases each). The CDR3 runs to 12 residues. Germline V CDR1 and CDR2: SGHTA, FQGNSA. Trimming stripped 3 bases from V and 8 bases from J, with 9 bases between. CDR3 sequence (DNA): TGTGCCAGCAGCTTCCCCGGGGCTACGCAGTATTTT. It translates to CASSFPGATQYF.